The clone carrying this T cell receptor beta chain was found a few times. What it binds is unknown. The data were obtained in a study of cytomegalovirus exposure and HLA in healthy donors. Study-level results: It was confirmed in vitro that a few of the CMV-associated chains were specific for CMV antigens. Among TCR sequences, most were rare, though some public TCRs appeared in many donors. Cytomegalovirus-associated status was assigned to about 170 TCR beta chains.

The study drew the donors from its roughly 120-subject validation cohort, separate from the approximately 700-subject first cohort. The CDR3 loop spans 12 amino acids. Losses at the gene ends were 3 bases for V and 5 bases for J; bases not matched to a gene: 3. From germline, CDR1 is GTSNPN and CDR2 SVGIG (reference sequence). The repertoire was sequenced with immunoSEQ multiplex PCR; TCRdb's copy has only in-frame clones and lacks some. In the table there are 250,000 to 350,000 clones, roughly 88% of which are singletons. Specimen: PBMCs. The clonotype was recovered from a woman aged 18-29 years in good health and CMV-seronegative. The V and J genes are TRBV30 and TRBJ1-2; TRBD1 aligns across 7 bases. The CDR3 protein is CAWSLQGYGYTF. Here the CDR3 DNA reads TGTGCCTGGAGCCTACAGGGGTATGGCTACACCTTC.